This T cell receptor (beta chain) stems from a study of OX40 agonist ivuxolimab in advanced cancers. At the level of the study: Every 2 weeks, ivuxolimab was infused into the patients intravenously at between 0.01 and 10 mg/kg. Partial response was recorded in three patients: one hepatocellular carcinoma and two cutaneous melanoma cases.

Trimming removed 5 bases at V and 2 bases at J, with 9 bases between. CDR3 length equals 14 residues. Germline loops: CDR1 SNHLY, CDR2 FYNNEI. Points from the study as a whole: Also showing low normalized T-cell clonal expansion were some of the nonresponders.

As for this clone: Its antigen is unidentified.

TCRdb keeps only in-frame clones here, not all; method: immunoSEQ multiplex PCR. Among under 20,000 clones listed, around 82% were seen once. The sequenced sample was CD4+ or CD8+ T cells sorted from blood, obtained in a trial of the OX40 agonist ivuxolimab. The rearrangement uses TRBV2 and TRBJ1-4; D possibly corresponds to TRBD1 (6 bases). The TCR sequence derives from an adult with an advanced solid tumor such as melanoma, head and neck, liver or kidney cancer. CDR3 DNA: TGTGCCAGCAGTCGTCAGGGGACTAATGAAAAACTGTTTTTT. The encoded protein is CASSRQGTNEKLFF.